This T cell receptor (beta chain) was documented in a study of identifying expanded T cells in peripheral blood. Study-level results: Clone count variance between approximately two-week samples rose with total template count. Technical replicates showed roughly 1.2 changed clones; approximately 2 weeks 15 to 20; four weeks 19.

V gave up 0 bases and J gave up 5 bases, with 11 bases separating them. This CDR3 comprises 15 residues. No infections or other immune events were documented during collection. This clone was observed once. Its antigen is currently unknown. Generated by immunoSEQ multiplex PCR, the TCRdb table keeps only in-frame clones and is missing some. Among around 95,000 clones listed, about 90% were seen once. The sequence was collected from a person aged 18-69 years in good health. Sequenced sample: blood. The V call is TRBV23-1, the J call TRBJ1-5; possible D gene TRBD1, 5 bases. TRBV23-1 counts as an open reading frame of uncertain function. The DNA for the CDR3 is TGCGCCAGCAGTCAATCGCCGGGGGTGGATCAGCCCCAGCATTTT. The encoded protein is CASSQSPGVDQPQHF.